Below are 20 T cell receptor beta chains sequenced from a single sample in a study of T cell clonality in common variable immunodeficiency (dated by TCRdb to the mid-2010s). Library construction relied on the immunoSEQ multiplex PCR assay. What TCRdb holds here is the immuneACCESS table cut down to in-frame rearrangements. Part of the clones is not present; checked against another copy, under half of the missing clones reflect an unresolved V gene, and the others are unexplained. There are 35,000 to 50,000 clones in this sample, and none of them is a singleton. The ten largest clones add up to about 0.68% of the sample. Material: peripheral blood mononuclear cells. The receptors shown here come from a person aged 18 to 75 in good health.

This clone was seen at least ten times. The sequence runs out 3 residues before the end of the CDR3; the remainder is reconstructed from the germline J gene. The chain has TRBV10-3 and TRBJ1-6; TRBD1 matches at 10 bases. The CDR3 has 19 residues. V was pared by 3 bases and J by 2 bases, with 10 bases of the junction left unmatched. CDR1 and CDR2 from the germline V gene are ENHRY and SYGVKD. The part of the CDR3 DNA that was read is TGTGCCATCAGTGATGACAGGGGGCTCTTAGGCCCCTATAATTCACCC. Protein sequence: CAISDDRGLLGPYNSP. From start to end, the CDR3 is CAISDDRGLLGPYNSPLHF.

This clone appeared many times. The sequenced fragment ends 3 residues before the CDR3 boundary, so the rest is inferred from the germline J gene. The rearrangement uses TRBV19 and TRBJ1-1; possibly TRBD1 for D (5 bases). Trimming took off 6 bases at V and 0 bases at J, with 14 bases between the two ends. This CDR3 is 15 amino acids long. Per germline, CDR1 LNHDA and CDR2 SQIVND (reference sequence). The CDR3 bases that were read are TGTGCCAGTAGGAATACGCAGGGTTTGAACACTGAA. Encoded protein: CASRNTQGLNTE. The CDR3 reads in full as CASRNTQGLNTEAFF.

This clone was counted at least ten times. The CDR3 end lies 3 residues beyond the end of the read and is filled in from the germline J gene. The chain couples TRBV20-1 to TRBJ2-4; 10 bases match TRBD1. Germline CDR1 and CDR2: DFQATT and SNEGSKA (reference sequence). The CDR3 has 13 amino acids. With 5 bases clipped from V and 6 bases from J, the junction kept 4 bases outside the gene matches. CDR3 loop: CSAARDRGNIQYF. The CDR3 bases that were read are TGCAGTGCTGCCCGGGACAGGGGAAACATT.

This clone was recorded at least ten times. Read coverage stops 3 residues before the CDR3 terminus; the germline J gene supplies the remainder. The J gene is TRBJ2-5, the V gene TRBV20-1; D perhaps matches TRBD2 (6 bases). Trimming stripped 5 bases from V and 1 base from J, with 11 bases between. In germline, CDR1 is DFQATT, CDR2 SNEGSKA (reference sequence). This CDR3 has 13 amino acids. The CDR3 reads CSALPTSQETQYF. The sequenced CDR3 bases are TGCAGTGCTTTGCCGACTAGCCAAGAGACC.

There are many counts of this clone. CDR3 DNA, as far as it was read: TGCGCCAGCAGCCAAGAGGCCGGGACAGTCTACGAG. Amino acid sequence: CASSQEAGTVYE. The entire CDR3 protein reads CASSQEAGTVYEQYF. The chain joins TRBV4-1 to TRBJ2-7; TRBD1 agrees at 7 bases. The read ends 3 residues early relative to the CDR3; the germline J gene fills the gap. V was clipped by 0 bases and J by 3 bases; unmatched bases: 5. Germline V lookup: CDR1 MGHRA, CDR2 YSYEKL. The CDR3 is 15 residues long.

This clone appeared a few times. It is likely a read error: a sequence one base away is far more abundant. The read falls 3 residues short of the CDR3 end, and the missing part is taken from the germline J gene. This sample also contains other DNA sequences that code for the same CDR3. The rearrangement joins TRBV30 to TRBJ2-7; tentatively, D is TRBD2 (6 bases). CDR1 and CDR2 (germline): GTSNPN, SVGIG (reference sequence). V shed 5 bases and J shed 2 bases, with 10 bases lying between them. This CDR3 comprises 12 residues. The sequenced part of the CDR3 DNA is TGTGCCTGGGGAGGGCAGCCCTACGAG. Encoded protein: CAWGGQPYE. The full CDR3 protein is CAWGGQPYEQYF.

This clone has a count of ten or more. The sequenced fragment ends 3 residues before the CDR3 boundary, so the rest is inferred from the germline J gene. The rearrangement joins TRBV28 to TRBJ2-1, with 15 bases fitting TRBD2. The CDR3 runs 15 residues. Germline V gene sequence: CDR1 MDHEN, CDR2 SYDVKM. The ends lost 5 bases at V and 6 bases at J; junction bases unmatched: 2. The CDR3 bases that were read are TGTGCCAGCAGTAGGGGACTAGCGGGAGGCAATGAG. Encoded protein: CASSRGLAGGNE. The full CDR3 is CASSRGLAGGNEQFF.

This clone was picked up many times. The CDR3 is cut off 3 residues early in the read; its end comes from the germline J gene. V and J are TRBV19 and TRBJ1-2; the match to TRBD1 covers 8 bases. Per germline, CDR1 LNHDA and CDR2 SQIVND (reference sequence). V lost 7 bases, J lost 4 bases, and 14 bases stayed unmatched. This CDR3 spans 16 amino acids. CDR3 sequence reads: CASNPVGTGGFYGYTF. Partial CDR3 DNA: TGTGCCAGTAATCCAGTCGGGACAGGCGGGTTCTATGGC.

This clone showed up many times. With the read ending 3 residues before the CDR3 end, the germline J gene is used to fill in that end. The rearrangement joins TRBV7-8 to TRBJ1-6; 7 bases agree with TRBD1. Germline V CDR1 and CDR2: SGHVS, FQNEAQ. The CDR3 is 16 residues long. The V segment lost 2 bases and the J segment 6 bases; nucleotides outside the gene matches: 7. The covered CDR3 bases are TGTGCCAGCAGCTTAAACTTACAGGGGATTAATTCACCC. Protein: CASSLNLQGINSP. The full CDR3 protein reads CASSLNLQGINSPLHF.

The sample holds many counts of this clone. Coverage ceases 3 residues before the CDR3 finishes, and the germline J gene fills in the end. The chain recombines TRBV6-1 with TRBJ1-2; no clear D. The CDR3 has 15 amino acids. Germline assignment: CDR1 MNHNS and CDR2 SASEGT. V dropped 3 bases and J dropped 5 bases, with 16 bases sitting between them. CDR3 DNA, as far as it was read: TGTGCCAGCAGTGATAACAGCTTAAGGTTGTATGGC. Encoded protein: CASSDNSLRLYG. The CDR3, in full, reads CASSDNSLRLYGYTF.

This clone was counted many times. The sequence runs out 3 residues before the end of the CDR3; the remainder is reconstructed from the germline J gene. This chain connects TRBV5-1 to TRBJ2-3; D unclear. V shed 4 bases and J shed 2 bases, with 20 bases lying between them. Germline-derived CDR1 and CDR2 are SGHRS and YFSETQ. This CDR3 is built from 17 residues. The CDR3 protein is CASSRPGQPPFTDTQYF. The CDR3 bases that were read are TGCGCCAGCAGCCGACCTGGGCAGCCGCCCTTCACAGATACG.

This clone was detected ten times or more. The read terminates 3 residues before the CDR3 end, so the remaining end is supplied by the germline J gene. V usage is TRBV20-1 and J usage is TRBJ2-7, with 8 bases aligning to TRBD2. The junction had 7 bases not matched to a gene; V was cut back by 1 base and J by 2 bases. CDR1 and CDR2 (germline): DFQATT, SNEGSKA (reference sequence). The CDR3 has 15 amino acids. The CDR3 loop is CSARGPSGGTYEQYF. The DNA read from the CDR3 is TGCAGTGCTAGAGGGCCCAGCGGGGGAACCTACGAG.

The table lists this clone with many counts. The sequence runs out 3 residues before the end of the CDR3; the remainder is reconstructed from the germline J gene. The rearrangement joins TRBV12-3 or TRBV12-4 to TRBJ2-2; D gene uncertain. V was cut by 5 bases and J by 0 bases, with 10 bases left in between. The CDR3 length is 15 residues. The covered CDR3 bases are TGTGCCAGCAGTCACCATAACACGAACACCGGGGAG. Encoded protein: CASSHHNTNTGE. The whole CDR3 sequence reads CASSHHNTNTGELFF.

This clone was seen repeatedly, ten times or more. Read coverage stops 3 residues before the CDR3 terminus; the germline J gene supplies the remainder. This rearrangement joins TRBV19 to TRBJ2-4; 7 bases are shared with TRBD2. CDR1 is LNHDA and CDR2 is SQIVND in the germline V gene (reference sequence). The CDR3 runs to 15 residues. The J segment lost 1 base and the V segment lost 3 bases, leaving 3 bases of the junction unmatched. The CDR3 is CASSIPGGAKNIQYF. The sequenced part of the CDR3 DNA is TGTGCCAGTAGTATCCCCGGGGGGGCCAAAAACATT.

This clone was counted many times. CDR3 region: CASSLQGRNSPLHF. The covered CDR3 bases are TGTGCCAGCAGCTTACAGGGGAGGAATTCACCC. The chain is built from TRBV7-3 and TRBJ1-6, with D perhaps matching TRBD1 (6 bases). Read coverage stops 3 residues before the CDR3 terminus; the germline J gene supplies the remainder. In germline, CDR1 is SGHTA, CDR2 FQGTGA. V was trimmed by 2 bases and J by 7 bases, leaving 9 bases between them. The CDR3 length is 14 residues.

Comment on this clone: The read gets to within 3 residues of the CDR3 end, and the germline J gene fills in the rest. V usage is TRBV7-9 and J usage is TRBJ2-3, with D perhaps TRBD1 (6 bases). The CDR3 is 13 amino acids. Germline-derived CDR1 and CDR2 are SEHNR and FQNEAQ (reference sequence). The sequenced CDR3 bases are TGTTCCGCCGCACAGGGATATGTGGATACG. This sequence encodes CSAAQGYVDT. The full CDR3 is CSAAQGYVDTQYF. Full variable domain (remainder filled in from reference TRBV7-9 and TRBJ2-3): DTGVSQNPRHKITKRGQNVTFRCDPISEHNRLYWYRQTLGQGPEFLTYFQNEAQLEKSRLLSDRFSAERPKGSFSTLEIQRTEQGDSAMYLCSAAQGYVDTQYFGPGTRLTVL.

This clone was seen repeatedly, ten times or more. The sequenced fragment ends 3 residues before the CDR3 boundary, so the rest is inferred from the germline J gene. The chain links TRBV7-9 to TRBJ2-3; 7 bases are shared with TRBD2. The CDR3 runs 14 residues. Losses at the gene ends were 6 bases for V and 1 base for J; bases not matched to a gene: 4. CDR1 and CDR2 from the germline V gene are SEHNR and FQNEAQ (reference sequence). CDR3: CASSPGLGTDTQYF. The CDR3 DNA, read in part, is TGTGCCAGCAGTCCCGGACTAGGCACAGATACG.

This clone has a count of ten or more. The sequenced CDR3 bases are TGTGCCAGTAGTATTGGCGGGGCCATGAACACCGGGGAG. Residues: CASSIGGAMNTGE. The entire CDR3 sequence reads CASSIGGAMNTGELFF. V usage is TRBV19 and J usage is TRBJ2-2; a weak D match, TRBD2 (6 bases). The CDR3 goes on 3 residues after the read ends, and that part is filled in from the germline J gene. The CDR3 loop spans 16 amino acids. Trimming cost V 3 bases and J 1 base, with 12 bases left between them. Germline V gene sequence: CDR1 LNHDA, CDR2 SQIVND (reference sequence).

This clone showed up many times. The read finishes 3 residues shy of the CDR3 end, and the germline J gene is used to complete it. This chain connects TRBV7-9 to TRBJ2-1, with 7 bases lining up with TRBD1. The germline CDR1 and CDR2 sequences are SEHNR and FQNEAQ (reference sequence). The CDR3 extends over 15 amino acids. V was pared by 4 bases and J by 1 base, with 4 bases of the junction left unmatched. CDR3 sequence reads: CASSSTGQSYNEQFF. The sequenced part of the CDR3 DNA is TGTGCCAGCAGCTCCACGGGACAGTCCTACAATGAG.

This clone was counted ten times or more. The read terminates 3 residues before the CDR3 end, so the remaining end is supplied by the germline J gene. The V and J genes are TRBV6-2 or TRBV6-3 and TRBJ2-2, with 9 bases that match TRBD1. The CDR3 length is 15 residues. Germline V gene lookup returns CDR1 MNHEY and CDR2 SVGEGT. V trimming: 5 bases; J trimming: 3 bases; junction bases outside the gene matches: 4. Incomplete CDR3 DNA: TGTGCCAGCAGTCCCCGGACAGGGGACACCGGGGAG. Its protein is CASSPRTGDTGE. The entire CDR3 protein is CASSPRTGDTGELFF.